Listed here are 3 T cell receptor beta chains from one sample, sequenced in a study of T-cell memory formation after mild COVID-19. MiXCR, run by TCRdb on the 5' RACE reads, gives a single entry per CDR3 protein. Among 380,000 or so distinct CDR3 sequences listed, approximately 15% were seen once. The specimen sequenced was PBMCs or a T cell subset sorted from them (not recorded which). These receptors were taken from a young man who had mild COVID-19 (a few samples of this study predate the infection). Cell type and time point are not known.

This clonotype was detected a few times. The chain has TRBV7-6 and TRBJ1-5; possibly TRBD1 for D (6 bases). Germline CDR1 and CDR2: SGHVS and FNYEAQ. CDR3 length: 15 amino acids. The germline V and J ends were trimmed by 1 base and 2 bases, with 9 bases remaining between them. This chain's CDR3 is CASSLEEGGNQPQHF. In DNA form, the CDR3 reads TGTGCCAGCAGCTTAGAGGAGGGGGGCAATCAGCCCCAGCATTTT. The variable domain in full, completed from reference TRBV7-6 and TRBJ1-5, reads GAGVSQSPRYKVTKRGQDVALRCDPISGHVSLYWYRQALGQGPEFLTYFNYEAQQDKSGLPNDRFSAERPEGSISTLTIQRTEQRDSAMYRCASSLEEGGNQPQHFGDGTRLSIL.

Concerning this clonotype itself: An end of the junction does not agree with germline; a read error may underlie this. The chain couples TRBV9 to TRBJ2-1, with TRBD2 matching over 8 bases. The CDR3 has 14 residues. Germline V gives CDR1 SGDLS, CDR2 YYNGEE. The chain's CDR3 is CASSAGGAYHEQFF. The CDR3 coding sequence is TGTGCCAGCAGCGCCGGGGGGGCCTACCATGAGCAGTTCTTC.

Written as DNA, the CDR3 is TGTGCCAGCAGTTACTCAGGAGCTACCGAAGCTTTCTTT. It codes for CASSYSGATEAFF. This sequence joins TRBV6-2 or TRBV6-3 and TRBJ1-1, with D hard to call. This CDR3 has 13 amino acids. The V end lost 0 bases, the J end lost 8 bases, and 10 bases lay between the germline ends. Germline assignment: CDR1 MNHEY and CDR2 SVGEGT.